This TCR beta chain was identified in a study of T cells in Graves' hyperthyroidism and ophthalmopathy. The hyperthyroidism was newly diagnosed and had lasted under 2 months; the patients were aged 18 to 65. Clinical symptoms, serum thyroxine, TRAb, thyroid ultrasound and orbital computed tomography established diagnosis. This CDR3 region has 15 residues. Trimming cost V 2 bases and J 9 bases; bases outside gene matches: 4. Germline CDR1 is SEHNR and CDR2 is FQNEAQ (reference sequence). Of note for this clonotype: Antigen: not known.

Notes on the study in general: The majority of expanded thyroid clonotypes above 0.001 also appeared in blood. Patients with ophthalmopathy were separated from those with stable hyperthyroidism by a 13 V-J model.

Template material for amplifying TCR beta CDR3 regions consisted of RNA transcripts. With the HTBI primer set, the TCR CDR3 went through a first round of RT-PCR. MiXCR, applied by TCRdb to the multiplex PCR reads, yields one record per CDR3 protein. The sample shows 450,000 to 700,000 distinct CDR3 sequences, 46% of them seen only once. The chain joins TRBV7-9 to TRBJ2-1, with 13 nucleotides matching TRBD2. This clonotype was obtained from a woman between 18 and 29 years old with Graves' hyperthyroidism. The sequenced sample was peripheral blood or thyroid tissue (not recorded which). The chain's CDR3 is CASSLSRLAGGEQFF. In DNA form, the CDR3 reads TGTGCCAGCAGCTTATCAAGACTAGCGGGAGGTGAGCAGTTCTTC.